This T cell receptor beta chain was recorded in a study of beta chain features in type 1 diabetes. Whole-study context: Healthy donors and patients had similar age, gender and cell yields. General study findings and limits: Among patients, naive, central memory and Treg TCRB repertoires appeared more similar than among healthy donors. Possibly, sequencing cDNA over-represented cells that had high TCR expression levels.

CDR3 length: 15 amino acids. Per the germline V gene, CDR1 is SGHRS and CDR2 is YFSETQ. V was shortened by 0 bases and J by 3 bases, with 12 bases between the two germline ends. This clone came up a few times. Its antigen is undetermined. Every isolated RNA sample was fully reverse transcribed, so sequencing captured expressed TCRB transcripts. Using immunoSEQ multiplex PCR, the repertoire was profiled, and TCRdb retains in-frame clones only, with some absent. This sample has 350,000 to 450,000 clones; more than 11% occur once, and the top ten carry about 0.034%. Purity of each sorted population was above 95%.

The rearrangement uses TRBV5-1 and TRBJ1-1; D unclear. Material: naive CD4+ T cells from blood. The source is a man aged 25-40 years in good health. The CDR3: CASSLGSTGDTEAFF. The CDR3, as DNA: TGCGCCAGCAGCTTGGGGTCCACTGGGGACACTGAAGCTTTCTTT.